Sequencing of this T cell receptor (beta chain) was carried out in a study of control samples from healthy donors and cancer patients. Using immunoSEQ multiplex PCR, the repertoire was profiled, and TCRdb retains in-frame clones only, with some absent. This table has about 55,000 clones, approximately 95% appearing once. CDR3 length equals 19 residues. Germline trimming cut 0 bases from V and 4 bases from J; bases unmatched to any gene: 13. This clone was found once. The TCR sequence derives from a woman between 18 and 30 years old in good health. This chain links TRBV23-1 with TRBJ2-7, with 12 bases lining up with TRBD1. TRBV23-1 counts as an open reading frame of uncertain function. Sequencing was done on a sample of blood. The CDR3 spells CASSQSTGTGGKNTYEQYF. In DNA, the CDR3 is TGCGCCAGCAGTCAATCGACCGGGACAGGGGGCAAAAACACTTACGAGCAGTACTTC.